The source of this T cell receptor (beta chain) is a study of cytomegalovirus exposure and HLA in healthy donors. Findings and limits, study-wide: Cytomegalovirus association was assigned to about 150 TCR beta chains.

The V segment lost 6 bases and the J segment 6 bases; nucleotides outside the gene matches: 6. Germline values: CDR1 ENHRY, CDR2 SYGVKD. CDR3 length: 13 residues. Regarding this clone: The antigen remains unidentified. The identical CDR3 is also encoded by other nucleotide sequences in the sample.

Primers included in the PCR were 60 Vbeta and 13 Jbeta primers. Sequencing was performed with immunoSEQ multiplex PCR; in TCRdb, only in-frame clones are kept and a portion is missing. In the table there are about 150,000 clones, around 82% of which are singletons. V is TRBV10-3 and J is TRBJ1-2; TRBD1 matches at 8 bases. This TCR was sampled from a woman aged 50 to 65 in good health and CMV-seropositive. The sequenced material came from PBMCs. DNA of the CDR3: TGTGCCATCAGGGACAGGGACCACGATGGCTACACCTTC. This encodes CAIRDRDHDGYTF.